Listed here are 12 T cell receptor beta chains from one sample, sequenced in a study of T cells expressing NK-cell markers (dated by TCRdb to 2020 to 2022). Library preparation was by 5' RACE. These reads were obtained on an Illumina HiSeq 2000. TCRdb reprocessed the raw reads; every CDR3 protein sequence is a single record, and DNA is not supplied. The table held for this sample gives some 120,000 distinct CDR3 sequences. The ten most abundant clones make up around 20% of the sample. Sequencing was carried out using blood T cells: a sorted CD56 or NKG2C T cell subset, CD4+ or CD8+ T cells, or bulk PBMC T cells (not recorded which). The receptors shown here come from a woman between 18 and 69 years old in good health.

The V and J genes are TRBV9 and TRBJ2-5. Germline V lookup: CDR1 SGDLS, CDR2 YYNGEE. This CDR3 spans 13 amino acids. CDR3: CASSEFPAETQYF.

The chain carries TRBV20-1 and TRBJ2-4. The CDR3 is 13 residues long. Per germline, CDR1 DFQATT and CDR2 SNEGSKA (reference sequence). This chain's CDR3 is CSARRLAKNIQYF.

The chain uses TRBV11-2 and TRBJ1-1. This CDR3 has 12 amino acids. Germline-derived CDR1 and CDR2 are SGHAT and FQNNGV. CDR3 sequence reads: CASSLENTEAFF.

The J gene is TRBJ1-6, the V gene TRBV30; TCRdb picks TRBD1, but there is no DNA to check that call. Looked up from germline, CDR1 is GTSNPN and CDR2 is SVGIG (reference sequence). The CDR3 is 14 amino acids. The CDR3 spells CAWITGTGNSPLHF.

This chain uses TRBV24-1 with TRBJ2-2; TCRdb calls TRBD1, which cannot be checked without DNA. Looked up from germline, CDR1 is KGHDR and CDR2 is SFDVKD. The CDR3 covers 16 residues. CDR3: CATSGRQGSGTGELFF.

The CDR3 spells CASSYRINEQFF. The chain has TRBV6-2 or TRBV6-3 and TRBJ2-1. Germline V gene data show CDR1 as MNHEY and CDR2 as SVGEGT. The CDR3 is 12 residues long.

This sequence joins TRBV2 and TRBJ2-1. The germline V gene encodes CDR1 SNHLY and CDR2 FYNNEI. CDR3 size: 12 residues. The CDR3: CASSAGDNEQFF.

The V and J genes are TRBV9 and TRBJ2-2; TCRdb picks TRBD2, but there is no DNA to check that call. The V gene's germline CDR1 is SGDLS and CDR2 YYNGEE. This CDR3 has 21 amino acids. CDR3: CASSMGSSGTSGRPLGGELFF.

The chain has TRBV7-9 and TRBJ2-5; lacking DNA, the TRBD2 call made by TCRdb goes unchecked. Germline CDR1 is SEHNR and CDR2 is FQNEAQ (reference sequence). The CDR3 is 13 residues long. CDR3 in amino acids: CASSRTAGETQYF.

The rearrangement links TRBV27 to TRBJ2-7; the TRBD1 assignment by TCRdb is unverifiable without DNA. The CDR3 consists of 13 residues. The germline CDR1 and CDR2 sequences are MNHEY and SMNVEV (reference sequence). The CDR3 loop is CASSLAGTYEQYF.

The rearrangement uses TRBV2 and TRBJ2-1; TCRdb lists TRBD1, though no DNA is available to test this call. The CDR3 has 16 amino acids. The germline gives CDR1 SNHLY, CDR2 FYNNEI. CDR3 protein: CASRHAGTGVRNEQFF.

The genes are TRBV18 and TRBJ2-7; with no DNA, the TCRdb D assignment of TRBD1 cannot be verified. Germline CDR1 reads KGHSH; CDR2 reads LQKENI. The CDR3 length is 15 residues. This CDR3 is CASSPPAGGTYEQYF.